The T cell receptor (beta chain) described here comes from a study of PD-1 blockade in classical Hodgkin lymphoma. Study-wide background: Intravenous nivolumab at 3 mg/kg was given to patients every 2 weeks. The study, taken as a whole, reports: Baseline diversity resembling that of newly diagnosed patients was seen in complete responders. Healthy donors were reported to have higher baseline TCR diversity than newly diagnosed patients.

Regarding this clone: Its target is unknown.

Libraries were prepared by immunoSEQ multiplex PCR; TCRdb keeps only in-frame clonotypes and omits some of them. The profile shows some 23,000 clones, 75% to 90% of them singletons. Germline CDR1 is LNHNV and CDR2 is YYDKDF (reference sequence). The CDR3 spans 14 residues. The germline V and J ends were trimmed by 0 bases and 8 bases, with 13 bases remaining between them. Time point: cycle 4 day 1 (C4D1), after about 6 weeks of nivolumab. Following autologous stem cell transplantation, relapse occurred in every patient, and exposure to brentuximab vedotin varied. Magnetic depletion of unwanted cells isolated CD4+ T cells from thawed PBMCs.

The chain has TRBV15 and TRBJ1-2, with D possibly being TRBD1 (6 bases). The sequence was obtained from a human donor with classical Hodgkin lymphoma. The sample consisted of CD4+ T cells from blood, taken before the fourth cycle of nivolumab. CDR3 bases: TGTGCCACCAGCAGAGATACAGGGTTAGGCGGCTACACCTTC. It yields the protein CATSRDTGLGGYTF.